This T cell receptor (beta chain) was recorded in a study of metastatic and nonmetastatic thyroid tumors (dated by TCRdb to about 2020). About the full investigation: Repertoires from peripheral blood and from tumor or nodule tissue samples of malignant and benign thyroid patients were compared.

The CDR3 holds 14 amino acids from the cysteine to the phenylalanine. The kept DNA is CDR3 alone, 42 bases in frame from the first base. Based on the germline V gene, the CDR1 and CDR2 sequences are MNHNS and SASEGT. The junction carries 9 bases between V and J, which are trimmed by 4 bases and 2 bases respectively. Broad study findings and their caveats: TCR beta diversity was reported as significantly higher in malignant tumors than in benign nodules, in both blood and tumor samples.

The library was generated by PCR. The listed sequencing device is Illumina HiSeq 4000. High-throughput sequencing was used to profile the TCR beta-chain CDR3 region of every patient. Regarding the original processing steps: The researchers built a classifier to tell apart papillary thyroid cancer patients with distant metastasis, based on CDR3 differences among clinicopathological groups. The Shannon index was used to assess repertoire diversity, and the Morisita-Horn index was used to assess tumor-blood repertoire similarity. TCRdb reanalyzed the raw reads on its own, using fastp at Q25 for trimming and MiXCR for clone calling, and kept in-frame beta chains. TCRdb, not the authors, supplied the V and J calls. Recorded for this sample are about 34,000 clones; 35% of them occurred a single time. The ten largest clonotypes hold roughly 22% of the sample. On this clone: Its antigen is currently not known. The sample holds no much larger clone one base away, and base qualities are not on file.

No patient had received any treatment before thyroid surgery. The study retrospectively analysed patient clinical samples collected from the early 2010s to the late 2010s using T-cell receptor beta sequencing. Material: tumor tissue. The receptor was derived from a female donor with papillary thyroid cancer or a benign thyroid nodule (not recorded which). Some clones in this sample may be carry-over from other donors' samples. The rearrangement joined TRBV6-1 to TRBJ1-3; tentative D gene TRBD1, with 5 bases matching. The CDR3 reads CASSAQDPGNTIYF. The DNA reads TGTGCCAGCAGTGCACAGGATCCTGGAAACACCATATATTTT.